Below are 21 T cell receptor beta chains sequenced from a single sample in a study of human T cells and chemical hapten exposure. Time point of the sample: pre-sensitization, week 0. The treatment denotes: therapeutic diphenylcyclopropenone sensitization with weekly scalp DPC. Before extraction, the whole blood was not fractionated, and total RNA was taken from it. From the RACE reads, TCRdb called clonotypes with MiXCR, one entry per CDR3 protein. The sample consists of 56,000 or so distinct CDR3 sequences, 8.5% to 10% of them appearing once. The input for sequencing was whole blood, taken in connection with sensitization to the hapten diphenylcyclopropenone (DPC). All receptors come from a woman aged 25 to 39 with alopecia areata. Some clones in this sample may be carry-over from other donors' samples.

The rearrangement links TRBV20-1 to TRBJ2-3; perhaps TRBD2 as D (6 bases). Germline V gene sequence: CDR1 DFQATT, CDR2 SNEGSKA (reference sequence). V gave up 6 bases and J gave up 7 bases, with 14 bases separating them. This CDR3 region has 12 residues. The CDR3 protein is CSAGRGGNTQYF. The CDR3, as DNA: TGCAGTGCGGGTCGGGGAGGAAATACGCAGTATTTT.

This rearrangement joins TRBV12-3 or TRBV12-4 to TRBJ1-3; no reliable D call. V dropped 4 bases and J dropped 0 bases, with 16 bases sitting between them. The CDR3 length is 17 residues. The CDR3 loop reads CASSWAGGVPSGNTIYF. CDR3 sequence (DNA): TGTGCCAGCAGTTGGGCCGGCGGTGTCCCCTCTGGAAACACCATATATTTT.

The genes are TRBV7-2 and TRBJ2-3; maybe TRBD2 (6 bases). V dropped 1 base and J dropped 5 bases, with 7 bases sitting between them. This CDR3 is built from 13 residues. The germline gives CDR1 SGHTA, CDR2 FQGNSA. Written as DNA, the CDR3 is TGTGCCAGCAGCTTAGGGGGGGAAGATACGCAGTATTTT. Its translation: CASSLGGEDTQYF.

This clonotype has more than one count but fewer than ten. The rearrangement uses TRBV27 and TRBJ2-7, with unresolved D. Trimming stripped 0 bases from V and 3 bases from J, with 18 bases between. This CDR3 contains 17 residues. Germline V gene lookup returns CDR1 MNHEY and CDR2 SMNVEV (reference sequence). In DNA, the CDR3 is TGTGCCAGCAGTTTATCCGGTTGGTACAAAACCTTCTACGAGCAGTACTTC. Translated, it gives CASSLSGWYKTFYEQYF.

This clonotype was detected ten times or more. The rearrangement uses TRBV29-1 and TRBJ1-1; possibly TRBD1 for D (6 bases). Germline loops: CDR1 SQVTM, CDR2 ANQGSEA. Trimming stripped 3 bases from V and 1 base from J, with 9 bases between. The length of the CDR3 is 13 residues. In DNA, the CDR3 is TGCAGCGTTGAGGGACACACGAACACTGAAGCTTTCTTT. Its protein is CSVEGHTNTEAFF. Variable domain in full (rest from reference TRBV29-1 and TRBJ1-1): SAVISQKPSRDICQRGTSLTIQCQVDSQVTMMFWYRQQPGQSLTLIATANQGSEATYESGFVIDKFPISRPNLTFSTLTVSNMSPEDSSIYLCSVEGHTNTEAFFGQGTRLTVV.

This clonotype turned up a few times. The chain is built from TRBV2 and TRBJ2-3; tentatively, D is TRBD1 (6 bases). The CDR3 sequence is 11 residues long. Germline V gene data show CDR1 as SNHLY and CDR2 as FYNNEI. The V and J ends lost 4 bases and 9 bases respectively, with 8 bases between them. Here the CDR3 reads CASSVQGTQYF. For the CDR3, the DNA is TGTGCCAGCAGTGTACAGGGCACGCAGTATTTT.

This clonotype was seen ten or more times. The rearrangement uses TRBV2 and TRBJ1-1, with D hard to call. The CDR3 loop spans 14 amino acids. In germline, CDR1 is SNHLY, CDR2 FYNNEI. Trimming removed 5 bases from V and 4 bases from J, with 14 bases in between. The CDR3 bases are TGTGCCAGCAGTCAGTACCCAACCGGCACTGAAGCTTTCTTT. Translation gives CASSQYPTGTEAFF.

The genes are TRBV25-1 and TRBJ1-5; 7 bases are shared with TRBD1. Trimming at V came to 4 bases and at J to 7 bases, leaving 4 bases not matched to a gene. CDR1 is MGHDK, CDR2 SYGVNS, per germline. There are 13 residues in the CDR3. CDR3 region: CASSVTGSQPQHF. As DNA, the CDR3 is TGTGCCAGCAGTGTGACAGGGAGCCAGCCCCAGCATTTT.

Only a few counts were recorded for this clonotype. The chain has TRBV6-2 or TRBV6-3 and TRBJ2-7; possible D gene TRBD1, 5 bases. Trimming took 4 bases from V and 6 from J, leaving 13 bases between them. From germline, CDR1 is MNHEY and CDR2 SVGEGT. The CDR3 is 13 residues long. The CDR3 sequence is CASSFTNQGEQYF. DNA for the CDR3: TGTGCCAGCAGTTTTACGAACCAGGGCGAGCAGTACTTC.

In its sample, this clonotype was seen a few times. The chain recombines TRBV21-1 with TRBJ1-4; the table's D call, TRBD1, was not checked against the DNA. TRBV21-1 is given as a pseudogene. The CDR3 is 13 amino acids. DNA for the CDR3: TGTGCCAGAGAACAGGGTTTAATTGAAAAACTGTTTTTT. Amino acid sequence: CAREQGLIEKLFF.

This clonotype was seen a few times. The chain has TRBV7-2 and TRBJ1-4; D not resolved. From germline, CDR1 is SGHTA and CDR2 FQGNSA. The V end lost 4 bases, the J end lost 0 bases, and 12 bases lay between the germline ends. This CDR3 has 16 amino acids. This CDR3 is CASSSGHTATNEKLFF. CDR3 bases: TGTGCCAGCAGCTCTGGCCATACTGCAACTAATGAAAAACTGTTTTTT. The whole variable domain, filled in from reference TRBV7-2 and TRBJ1-4, reads GAGVSQSPSNKVTEKGKDVELRCDPISGHTALYWYRQSLGQGLEFLIYFQGNSAPDKSGLPSDRFSAERTGGSVSTLTIQRTQQEDSAVYLCASSSGHTATNEKLFFGSGTQLSVL.

This clonotype was counted between two and nine times. The chain recombines TRBV6-2 or TRBV6-3 with TRBJ1-4, with a tentative D call TRBD1 (6 bases). Trimming took off 2 bases at V and 4 bases at J, with 8 bases between the two ends. The CDR3 consists of 14 residues. CDR1 and CDR2 from the germline V gene are MNHEY and SVGEGT. The CDR3 DNA sequence: TGTGCCAGCAGTTACGGGGACAATAATGAAAAACTGTTTTTT. This encodes CASSYGDNNEKLFF.

This clonotype was detected many times. The chain combines TRBV6-1 with TRBJ1-5; D is ambiguous. Germline V gene sequence: CDR1 MNHNS, CDR2 SASEGT. The V gene lost 2 bases and the J gene lost 4 bases, with 24 bases spanning the gap. The CDR3 runs to 19 residues. The CDR3 sequence: CASSEKRGRLPALNQPQHF. The CDR3, as DNA: TGTGCCAGCAGTGAAAAGCGAGGACGGCTTCCAGCCTTAAATCAGCCCCAGCATTTT.

V and J are TRBV5-1 and TRBJ1-5; D uncertain. V gave up 5 bases and J gave up 0 bases, with 12 bases separating them. Germline values: CDR1 SGHRS, CDR2 YFSETQ. This CDR3 is built from 15 residues. Here the CDR3 reads CASRHDGNSNQPQHF. The CDR3 DNA sequence: TGCGCCAGCAGGCACGACGGCAATAGCAATCAGCCCCAGCATTTT.

The chain links TRBV9 to TRBJ1-1; TRBD1 aligns across 7 bases. The CDR3 sequence is 13 residues long. Germline V gene data show CDR1 as SGDLS and CDR2 as YYNGEE. The V and J ends lost 3 bases and 7 bases, in that order; junction bases with no gene match: 6. CDR3 region: CASSGDRDSEAFF. The CDR3 DNA sequence: TGTGCCAGCAGCGGGGATCGGGACAGTGAAGCTTTCTTT.

The chain employs TRBV6-5 and TRBJ2-2; no firm D call. The CDR3 totals 14 residues. V was shortened by 8 bases and J by 0 bases, with 10 bases between the two germline ends. Germline loops: CDR1 MNHEY, CDR2 SVGAGI. The CDR3 nucleotides are TGTGCCAGCCCAACGGGCACGAACACCGGGGAGCTGTTTTTT. Protein sequence: CASPTGTNTGELFF.

This clonotype was counted ten times or more. The chain carries TRBV20-1 and TRBJ1-1, with TRBD1 matching 10 bases. There are 14 residues in the CDR3. Germline V CDR1 and CDR2: DFQATT, SNEGSKA (reference sequence). Trimming cost V 2 bases and J 1 base; bases outside gene matches: 1. In DNA, the CDR3 is TGCAGTGCTAGAAGACAGGGGGCGAACACTGAAGCTTTCTTT. The encoded protein is CSARRQGANTEAFF.

This chain connects TRBV7-7 to TRBJ1-5; tentative D call: TRBD1 (5 bases). Looked up from germline, CDR1 is SSHAT and CDR2 is FNYEAQ (reference sequence). The CDR3 is 15 amino acids. V was clipped by 1 base and J by 2 bases, with 9 bases between them. CDR3: CASSLEGAGNQPQHF. The CDR3 DNA is TGTGCCAGCAGCTTAGAAGGGGCAGGCAATCAGCCCCAGCATTTT.

The chain combines TRBV11-2 with TRBJ2-2, with D unresolved. Germline V gives CDR1 SGHAT, CDR2 FQNNGV. The CDR3 has 13 residues. Between the trimmed V and J ends, which lost 2 bases and 5 bases, there was a span of 6 bases. DNA of the CDR3: TGTGCCAGCAGCTTAATATTGACCGGGGAGCTGTTTTTT. This translates into CASSLILTGELFF.

This clonotype came up a few times. The CDR3 region has the DNA TGTGCCAGCAGTTTCGTTATGCGGAAGAACACAGATACGCAGTATTTT. Its protein product is CASSFVMRKNTDTQYF. The V call is TRBV12-3 or TRBV12-4, the J call TRBJ2-3, with D hard to call. The CDR3 sequence is 16 residues long. V was trimmed by 3 bases and J by 2 bases, leaving 15 bases between them.

The J gene is TRBJ2-5, the V gene TRBV4-2; D assignment may be TRBD1 or TRBD2 (5 bases each). Trimming took off 2 bases at V and 5 bases at J, with 18 bases between the two ends. CDR1 and CDR2 (germline): LGHNA, YNFKEQ. The CDR3 is 16 residues long. In nucleotides, the CDR3 is TGTGCCAGCAGCCAAACTACGGGGACCCCCAGTGAGACCCAGTACTTC. It yields the protein CASSQTTGTPSETQYF.